The 4 T cell receptor beta chains in this list originate from one sample, sequenced in a study of Ad26.COV2.S vaccination and SARS-CoV-2 variants. The sample's treatment: some 19 received Ad26.COV2.S at low or high dose, single or two shots; 5 received placebo; per-sample allocation not given. Sampling occurred on day 63 after the first vaccine or placebo injection. Assay used: immunoSEQ multiplex PCR; TCRdb lists only in-frame clones, some missing. The sample holds hundreds of thousands of clones, roughly 90% seen once. The material was peripheral blood, obtained in a trial of Ad26.COV2.S vaccine versus placebo. All receptors come from a person between 18 and 60 years old who received the Ad26.COV2.S COVID-19 vaccine or a placebo.

This CDR3 is CASGSRTSGGSYNEQFF. CDR3 coding DNA: TGTGCTAGTGGTTCAAGGACTAGCGGGGGTTCCTACAATGAGCAGTTCTTC. The chain carries TRBV12-5 and TRBJ2-1; the match to TRBD2 covers 13 bases. The CDR3 loop spans 17 amino acids. J lost 1 base, V lost 4 bases, and 4 bases had no gene match. Germline loops: CDR1 LGHNT, CDR2 FRNRAP.

This chain links TRBV4-1 with TRBJ1-2, with D tentatively TRBD1 (5 bases). The CDR3 loop spans 16 amino acids. V was cut by 2 bases and J by 4 bases, with 17 bases left in between. Germline V gene lookup returns CDR1 MGHRA and CDR2 YSYEKL. This chain's CDR3 is CASSQTDSLAFYGYTF. The CDR3 coding sequence is TGCGCCAGCAGCCAAACAGACAGCCTAGCTTTCTATGGCTACACCTTC.

The chain combines TRBV4-2 with TRBJ1-2; 7 bases line up with TRBD1. Per the germline V gene, CDR1 is LGHNA and CDR2 is YNFKEQ. V dropped 1 base and J dropped 6; count of bases not matched to a gene: 5. The CDR3 is 14 residues long. CDR3 amino acids: CASSQAAGGDGYTF. The CDR3 region has the DNA TGTGCCAGCAGCCAAGCGGCAGGGGGGGATGGCTACACCTTC.

The chain recombines TRBV27 with TRBJ2-7; D not resolved. V shed 2 bases and J shed 2 bases, with 7 bases lying between them. CDR3 length: 13 amino acids. Germline CDR1 reads MNHEY; CDR2 reads SMNVEV (reference sequence). The CDR3 DNA follows: TGTGCCAGCAGTTTAATGGAAACCTACGAGCAGTACTTC. Amino acid sequence: CASSLMETYEQYF.